This T cell receptor (beta chain) was sequenced for a study of cytomegalovirus exposure and HLA in healthy donors. With regard to this clone: Its antigen is still unknown.

PCR was performed using 60 Vbeta and 13 Jbeta primers. The assay was immunoSEQ multiplex PCR, and TCRdb's table has in-frame clones only and misses some. The data contain 110,000 to 150,000 clones, over 70% of them singletons. The CDR3 contains 15 residues. Germline V lookup: CDR1 MNHEY, CDR2 SMNVEV (reference sequence). V lost 2 bases to trimming and J lost 6 bases; unmatched junction nucleotides: 4. Study observations and caveats: Reports showed the classifier diagnosing cytomegalovirus status with high specificity and sensitivity. In a later analysis, compared with equally common non-associated chains, HLA-associated beta chains were more expanded. Several of the most significant clusters were apparently associated with common viral pathogens in a later analysis. Because they were indistinguishable, some V segments, including TRBV6-2 and TRBV6-3, were excluded.

This sequence joins TRBV27 and TRBJ2-1; TRBD2 matches 10 bases. The origin of this receptor is a man aged 25 to 40 in good health and CMV-seronegative. Material: PBMCs. CDR3 protein: CASSLRSSGGNEQFF. The CDR3 nucleotides read TGTGCCAGCAGTTTAAGGTCTAGCGGGGGCAATGAGCAGTTCTTC.